This T cell receptor (beta chain) originates from a study of blood T cell repertoires in COVID-19. Turning to the study itself: Acute and convalescent COVID-19 samples came from the United States, Italy and Spain. T cells, B-cell-depleted T cells, or PBMCs supplied cDNA or gDNA.

Individuals in the exposed group had encountered a COVID-19 case within 2 weeks preceding study entry. Clones were read by immunoSEQ multiplex PCR, and TCRdb kept only the in-frame ones, dropping some. The table records 250,000 or so clones, 75% to 90% of them present only once. Germline V CDR1 and CDR2: LGHDT, YNNKEL (reference sequence). There are 14 residues in the CDR3. V was trimmed by 1 base and J by 2 bases, leaving 8 bases between them. The sequencing sample was made of PBMCs or T cells enriched from blood (not recorded which). V is TRBV3-1 (or the pseudogene TRBV3-2) and J is TRBJ1-2; no clear D. This receptor was taken from a middle-aged woman who had been exposed to COVID-19. CDR3 sequence reads: CASSQGRGNYGYTF. CDR3 nucleotides: TGTGCCAGCAGCCAAGGGAGAGGGAACTATGGCTACACCTTC.